The 17 T cell receptor beta chains reported below all come from one sample, sequenced in a study of blood T cell repertoires in COVID-19. Libraries were prepared by immunoSEQ multiplex PCR; TCRdb keeps only in-frame clonotypes and omits some of them. The table includes some 180,000 clones, around 85% detected once. Sequencing was done on a sample of peripheral blood. The receptors shown here come from a woman aged 55-69 years with acute or convalescent COVID-19.

This clone is medium-sized by share. V and J are TRBV11-2 and TRBJ2-7; a weak D match, TRBD1 (6 bases). CDR1 is SGHAT, CDR2 FQNNGV, per germline. The ends were cut back, 8 bases at V and 1 base at J, with 15 bases in the middle. The CDR3 is made up of 14 amino acids. The CDR3 region has the DNA TGTGCCAGCCGATTTTCGACAGGATCCTACGAGCAGTACTTC. The encoded protein is CASRFSTGSYEQYF.

This chain joins TRBV2 and TRBJ1-2; 8 nucleotides match TRBD1. After removal of 5 bases from V and 4 bases from J, the junction contained 9 bases not matched to a gene. The CDR3 covers 15 residues. CDR1 is SNHLY and CDR2 is FYNNEI in the germline V gene. CDR3 in DNA: TGTGCCAGCAGTCGAGGCCAGGGGACAGGCTATGGCTACACCTTC. This codes for CASSRGQGTGYGYTF.

The chain joins TRBV2 to TRBJ2-5; 11 positions match TRBD2. The V gene's germline CDR1 is SNHLY and CDR2 FYNNEI. The CDR3 has 16 amino acids. V gave up 6 bases and J gave up 4 bases; unmatched junction bases: 10. As DNA, the CDR3 is TGTGCCAGCAGGCAACTAGCGGGAGTAATCGGAGAGACCCAGTACTTC. Its protein product is CASRQLAGVIGETQYF.

V gene TRBV18 combines with J gene TRBJ1-5, with D perhaps TRBD1 (6 bases). The CDR3 is 14 amino acids. Per the germline V gene, CDR1 is KGHSH and CDR2 is LQKENI. Trimming shortened V by 3 bases and J by 1 base, and 7 bases separated the two germline ends. The CDR3 loop reads CASSPDRSNQPQHF. For the CDR3, the DNA is TGTGCCAGCTCACCGGACAGAAGCAATCAGCCCCAGCATTTT. The full variable domain, in which reference TRBV18 and TRBJ1-5 provide the parts outside the CDR3, is NAGVMQNPRHLVRRRGQEARLRCSPMKGHSHVYWYRQLPEEGLKFMVYLQKENIIDESGMPKERFSAEFPKEGPSILRIQQVVRGDSAAYFCASSPDRSNQPQHFGDGTRLSIL.

This clone was seen at least ten times. The V call is TRBV3-1 (or the pseudogene TRBV3-2), the J call TRBJ1-1; the match to TRBD1 covers 11 bases. Germline CDR1 reads LGHDT; CDR2 reads YNNKEL (reference sequence). V gave up 4 bases and J gave up 11 bases; unmatched junction bases: 6. This CDR3 has 13 residues. The CDR3 nucleotides read TGTGCCAGCAGCCCTGCGGACAGGGGGCACGCTTTCTTT. Protein product: CASSPADRGHAFF.

The rearrangement links TRBV9 to TRBJ1-2; 8 bases match TRBD1. Germline V lookup: CDR1 SGDLS, CDR2 YYNGEE. The CDR3 loop spans 13 amino acids. V was pared by 4 bases and J by 8 bases, with 7 bases of the junction left unmatched. CDR3 sequence: CASSFRGQGGYTF. The CDR3 nucleotides are TGTGCCAGCAGCTTCAGGGGGCAAGGCGGCTACACCTTC.

The gene calls are TRBV30 and TRBJ2-5; D is ambiguous. V was trimmed by 2 bases and J by 5 bases, leaving 9 bases between them. CDR1 is GTSNPN and CDR2 is SVGIG in the germline V gene (reference sequence). This CDR3 has 12 residues. CDR3 nucleotides: TGTGCCTGGAGTAGCATCGAGGAGACCCAGTACTTC. It codes for CAWSSIEETQYF.

This sequence joins TRBV19 and TRBJ2-2; TRBD2 aligns across 9 bases. The CDR3 contains 16 residues. V trimming: 5 bases; J trimming: 4 bases; junction bases outside the gene matches: 8. Germline V gene lookup returns CDR1 LNHDA and CDR2 SQIVND (reference sequence). The CDR3 coding sequence is TGTGCCAGTAGTTTAAATAGCGGGAGATTCACCGGGGAGCTGTTTTTT. Encoded protein: CASSLNSGRFTGELFF.

This clone turned up a few times. This rearrangement joins TRBV7-6 to TRBJ2-1; 14 bases line up with TRBD2. Looked up from germline, CDR1 is SGHVS and CDR2 is FNYEAQ. Germline trimming cut 6 bases from V and 6 bases from J; bases unmatched to any gene: 7. This CDR3 is built from 16 residues. For the CDR3, the DNA is TGTGCCAGCAGTTCAACCGGGACTAGCGGGAGCAATGAGCAGTTCTTC. Protein product: CASSSTGTSGSNEQFF.

This clone has a handful of counts. This rearrangement joins TRBV9 to TRBJ2-6; D gene ambiguous. CDR3 length equals 15 residues. The ends were cut back, 2 bases at V and 7 bases at J, with 13 bases in the middle. Germline V gives CDR1 SGDLS, CDR2 YYNGEE. CDR3: CASSVSGSTANVLTF. The CDR3 DNA reads TGTGCCAGCAGCGTCAGTGGTTCGACAGCCAACGTCCTGACTTTC.

The chain has TRBV5-5 and TRBJ1-4; D is undetermined. V lost 2 bases to trimming and J lost 4 bases, with 15 bases between them. Looked up from germline, CDR1 is SGHKS and CDR2 is YYEKEE (reference sequence). The CDR3 length is 16 residues. CDR3 loop: CASSLGGSAFNEKLFF. Here the CDR3 DNA reads TGTGCCAGCAGCTTAGGCGGGTCAGCCTTTAATGAAAAACTGTTTTTT.

J is TRBJ2-4 and V is TRBV20-1, with TRBD2 matching 10 bases. Trimming at V came to 3 bases and at J to 3 bases, leaving 11 bases not matched to a gene. This CDR3 comprises 17 residues. Germline CDR1 is DFQATT and CDR2 is SNEGSKA (reference sequence). The CDR3 DNA is TGCAGTGCTAGTCGTCTAGCGGGAGATCAGGACAAAAACATTCAGTACTTC. This sequence encodes CSASRLAGDQDKNIQYF.

This sequence joins TRBV28 and TRBJ1-5; D is undetermined. CDR3 length: 14 residues. Trimming stripped 3 bases from V and 6 bases from J, with 12 bases between. Per the germline V gene, CDR1 is MDHEN and CDR2 is SYDVKM. The CDR3 here is CASSFTLAVQPQHF. For the CDR3, the DNA is TGTGCCAGCAGTTTCACCTTGGCTGTTCAGCCCCAGCATTTT.

V is TRBV24-1 and J is TRBJ2-7; 7 bases fit TRBD2. Germline V CDR1 and CDR2: KGHDR, SFDVKD. V was clipped by 5 bases and J by 4 bases; unmatched bases: 4. The CDR3 length is 13 residues. CDR3 bases: TGTGCCACCAGTGGGGCGGGAGTATACGAGCAGTACTTC. It codes for CATSGAGVYEQYF.

With respect to this clone: Other nucleotide sequences from this sample produce the same CDR3. The chain is built from TRBV6-4 and TRBJ1-1; TRBD1 might be the D (6 bases). CDR3 length: 13 residues. Germline values: CDR1 MRHNA, CDR2 SNTAGT. With 4 bases removed from V and 4 bases from J, the gap between germline ends came to 10 bases. The CDR3 sequence is CASSAGARTEAFF. DNA for the CDR3: TGTGCCAGCAGTGCAGGGGCCCGCACTGAAGCTTTCTTT.

The chain uses TRBV19 and TRBJ2-7; 7 nucleotides align to TRBD1. The CDR3 consists of 14 residues. Germline loops: CDR1 LNHDA, CDR2 SQIVND (reference sequence). Germline trimming cut 7 bases from V and 2 bases from J; bases unmatched to any gene: 8. The CDR3 protein is CASKGASPPYEQYF. DNA of the CDR3: TGTGCCAGTAAGGGGGCTTCCCCCCCCTACGAGCAGTACTTC.

This chain links TRBV5-1 with TRBJ1-1; D not certain. The germline V gene has CDR1 SGHRS and CDR2 YFSETQ. This CDR3 region has 16 residues. The germline V and J ends were trimmed by 0 bases and 2 bases, with 14 bases remaining between them. The CDR3 DNA reads TGCGCCAGCAGCTTGGGCCGGAACCGGGGAAACACTGAAGCTTTCTTT. Translated, it gives CASSLGRNRGNTEAFF.